These T cell receptor beta chains were read from a single sample in a study of OX40 agonist ivuxolimab in advanced cancers. Data came from immunoSEQ multiplex PCR; TCRdb stores just in-frame clones and leaves some out. Of over 65,000 clones listed, about 93% are singletons. Sequencing used CD4+ or CD8+ T cells sorted from blood, obtained in a trial of the OX40 agonist ivuxolimab. Receptors originate from an adult with an advanced solid tumor such as melanoma, head and neck, liver or kidney cancer. Both conserved end residues are part of each CDR3. A D gene is named only where the DNA matches it firmly. The listing skips clone size in some rows; elsewhere it reads once, few, many or a size class.

>TRBJ2-5|TRBV5-1|.|TRBD2
TGCGCCAGCAGCACTGCGGGGGGGGAAGAGACCCAGTACTTC
CASSTAGGEETQYF
>TRBJ2-1|TRBV30|.|TRBD1
TGTGCCTGGAACCGGGACAGGGGCTCAAATGAGCAGTTCTTC
CAWNRDRGSNEQFF
>TRBJ2-1|TRBV25-1|.|TRBD2
TGTGCCAGCAGTTTTTTCGAGGTAGCGGGAGATGAGCAGTTCTTC
CASSFFEVAGDEQFF
>TRBJ1-6|TRBV4-2|.|TRBD1
TGTGCCAGCAGCCAAGTGGGCCCCCCCGGGACAGGAAATTCACCCCTCCACTTT
CASSQVGPPGTGNSPLHF
>TRBJ2-7|TRBV6-5|.|.
TGTGCCAGCAGTCCCGCCAGCGGCTCCTCCTACGAGCAGTACTTC
CASSPASGSSYEQYF
>TRBJ2-1|TRBV30|.|TRBD2
TGTGCCTGGAGCGGACTAGCGGGGATCTACAATGAGCAGTTCTTC
CAWSGLAGIYNEQFF
>TRBJ2-3|TRBV6-5|once|TRBD2
TGTGCCAGCAGTTACACAGCGGGGGCAAACACAGATACGCAGTATTTT
CASSYTAGANTDTQYF
>TRBJ1-5|TRBV6-4|.|TRBD1
TGTGCCAGCACTAGGGACAGGGGAAGTCAGCCCCAGCATTTT
CASTRDRGSQPQHF
>TRBJ1-1|TRBV28|few|.
TGTGCCAGCAGTATATCAAGAAGTATCCCATTAGCTTTCTTT
CASSISRSIPLAFF
>TRBJ2-2|TRBV4-1|few|TRBD2
TGCGCCAGCAGCCAAGGGACTAGCGGGACCGGGGAGCTGTTTTTT
CASSQGTSGTGELFF
>TRBJ2-1|TRBV6-1|.|.
TGTGCCAGCAGTGGAGGAAGGCTCAGCGGCGTGTCCCCCAATGAGCAGTTCTTC
CASSGGRLSGVSPNEQFF
>TRBJ2-2|TRBV5-1|few|TRBD1
TGCGCCAGCAGCTTGATGACAGGGGGCGACACCGGGGAGCTGTTTTTT
CASSLMTGGDTGELFF
>TRBJ2-1|TRBV29-1|.|TRBD2
TGCAGCGTTGCAACACCCGGACTAGCGGGAAACGAGCAGTTCTTC
CSVATPGLAGNEQFF
>TRBJ2-3|TRBV9|.|TRBD2
TGTGCCAGCAGCGTAGTGGCGGGAGATGGCACAGATACGCAGTATTTT
CASSVVAGDGTDTQYF
>TRBJ2-7|TRBV7-2|.|.
TGTGCCAGCAGCTTAGCGACGGGGGAACCCTACGAGCAGTACTTC
CASSLATGEPYEQYF
>TRBJ1-5|TRBV6-5|.|TRBD1
TGTGCCAGCAGCCTCGGGACAGCTAGCAATCAGCCCCAGCATTTT
CASSLGTASNQPQHF